This TCR beta chain was profiled in a study of regulatory T cells. Primers: 52 TRBV forward and 13 TRBJ reverse. The table came from immunoSEQ multiplex PCR; TCRdb's copy has only in-frame clones and leaves some out. The sample has 17,000 or so clones; about 92% are singletons. Germline V gene lookup returns CDR1 MNHEY and CDR2 SMNVEV (reference sequence). V lost 5 bases, J lost 9 bases, and 14 bases lay in between. CDR3 length: 14 residues. The receptor comes from a person aged 18 to 30 with CD3G deficiency. Sequencing was done on a sample of CD8+ T cells sorted from blood. The chain has TRBV27 and TRBJ1-6; D possibly corresponds to TRBD1 (6 bases). CDR3 protein: CASSLGTPFSPLHF. The CDR3 DNA sequence: TGTGCCAGCAGTCTCGGGACACCATTTTCACCCCTCCACTTT.